Here is one T cell receptor (beta chain) with its context. Method: immunoSEQ multiplex PCR; TCRdb's copy keeps in-frame clones and lacks some. The table includes roughly 70,000 clones, around 83% detected once. This sample was included in a study of OX40 agonist ivuxolimab in advanced cancers. Germline-derived CDR1 and CDR2 are MNHNY and SVGAGI (reference sequence). Trimming cost V 4 bases and J 4 bases, with 5 bases left between them. The CDR3 has 12 residues. This sample comprised CD4+ or CD8+ T cells sorted from blood, obtained in a trial of the OX40 agonist ivuxolimab. The source is an adult with an advanced solid tumor such as melanoma, head and neck, liver or kidney cancer. The chain uses TRBV6-6 and TRBJ2-1, with D uncertain. The CDR3 nucleotides read TGTGCCAGCAGTTCCCTTTACAATGAGCAGTTCTTC. Encoded protein: CASSSLYNEQFF.